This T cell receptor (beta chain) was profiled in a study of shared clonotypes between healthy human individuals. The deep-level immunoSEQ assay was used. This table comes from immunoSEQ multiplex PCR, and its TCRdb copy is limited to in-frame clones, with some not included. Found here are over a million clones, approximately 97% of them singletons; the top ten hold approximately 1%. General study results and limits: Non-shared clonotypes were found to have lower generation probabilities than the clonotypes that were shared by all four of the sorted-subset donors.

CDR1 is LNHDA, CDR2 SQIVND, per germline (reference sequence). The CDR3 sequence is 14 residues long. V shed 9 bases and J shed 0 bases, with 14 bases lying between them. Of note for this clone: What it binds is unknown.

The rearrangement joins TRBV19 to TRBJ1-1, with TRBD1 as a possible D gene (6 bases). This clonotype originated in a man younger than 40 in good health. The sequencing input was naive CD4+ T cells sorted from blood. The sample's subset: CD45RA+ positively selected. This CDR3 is CASQDRPMNTEAFF. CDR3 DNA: TGTGCCAGCCAGGACAGACCCATGAACACTGAAGCTTTCTTT.